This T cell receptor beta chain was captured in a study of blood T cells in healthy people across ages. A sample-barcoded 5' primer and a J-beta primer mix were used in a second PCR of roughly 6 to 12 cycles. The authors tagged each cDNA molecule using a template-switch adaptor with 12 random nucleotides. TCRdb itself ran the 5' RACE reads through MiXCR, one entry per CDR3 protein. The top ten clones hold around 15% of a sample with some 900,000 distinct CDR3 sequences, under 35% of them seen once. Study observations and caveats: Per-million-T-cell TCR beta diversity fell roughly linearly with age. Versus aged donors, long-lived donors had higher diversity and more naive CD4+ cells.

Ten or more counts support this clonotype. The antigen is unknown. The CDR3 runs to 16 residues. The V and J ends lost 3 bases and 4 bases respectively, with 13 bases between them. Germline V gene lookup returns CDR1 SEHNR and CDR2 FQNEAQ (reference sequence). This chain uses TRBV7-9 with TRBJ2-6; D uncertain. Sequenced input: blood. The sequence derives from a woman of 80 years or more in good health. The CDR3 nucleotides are TGTGCCAGCAGCTTTCTGAGGAAGGCCGGGGCCAACGTCCTGACTTTC. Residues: CASSFLRKAGANVLTF.